The 16 T cell receptor beta chains listed next were all sequenced from one sample in a study of blood T cell repertoires in COVID-19. TCRdb's copy holds only in-frame clones and misses some; the assay was immunoSEQ multiplex PCR. Among over 120,000 clones listed, roughly 80% were seen once. Sequencing was performed on peripheral blood. All receptors derive from a woman between 55 and 75 years old with acute or convalescent COVID-19.

The J gene is TRBJ1-2, the V gene TRBV28; weak D call: TRBD1 (6 bases). The CDR3 has 12 residues. The V gene lost 4 bases and the J gene lost 5 bases, with 8 bases spanning the gap. From germline, CDR1 is MDHEN and CDR2 SYDVKM. The CDR3 protein is CASSYQGYGYTF. DNA for the CDR3: TGTGCCAGCAGTTACCAGGGGTATGGCTACACCTTC.

The rearrangement uses TRBV2 and TRBJ1-3; 9 nucleotides line up with TRBD1. With 4 bases clipped from V and 2 bases from J, the junction kept 0 bases outside the gene matches. The CDR3 contains 14 residues. CDR1 is SNHLY, CDR2 FYNNEI, per germline. The CDR3, as DNA: TGTGCCAGCAGTGGGGACAGGGCTGGAAACACCATATATTTT. Translated: CASSGDRAGNTIYF.

The V call is TRBV7-9, the J call TRBJ2-1; TRBD2 matches 11 bases. V lost 7 bases to trimming and J lost 5 bases; unmatched junction nucleotides: 7. This CDR3 has 15 amino acids. Per germline, CDR1 SEHNR and CDR2 FQNEAQ (reference sequence). DNA for the CDR3: TGTGCCAGCAACGACGGGGGACTAGCGGACAATGAGCAGTTCTTC. Amino acid sequence: CASNDGGLADNEQFF.

This clone was seen once. The chain has TRBV19 and TRBJ1-3, with D perhaps TRBD1 (5 bases). The CDR3 has 15 amino acids. Trimming removed 5 bases at V and 0 bases at J, with 11 bases between. In germline, CDR1 is LNHDA, CDR2 SQIVND (reference sequence). The CDR3 sequence is CASSLQTVSGNTIYF. Written as DNA, the CDR3 is TGTGCCAGTAGTCTCCAGACAGTCTCTGGAAACACCATATATTTT.

This clone was counted a single time. The V gene is TRBV27, the J gene TRBJ1-1; no clear D gene. The V gene's germline CDR1 is MNHEY and CDR2 SMNVEV (reference sequence). The ends were cut back, 2 bases at V and 1 base at J, with 14 bases in the middle. CDR3 length: 16 amino acids. CDR3 in amino acids: CASSLIVGTRNTEAFF. The DNA for the CDR3 is TGTGCCAGCAGTTTAATTGTGGGCACGCGGAACACTGAAGCTTTCTTT.

The chain couples TRBV7-8 to TRBJ1-1; no firm D call. This CDR3 contains 14 residues. The ends were cut back, 2 bases at V and 6 bases at J, with 13 bases in the middle. Per the germline V gene, CDR1 is SGHVS and CDR2 is FQNEAQ. The CDR3 sequence: CASSLFRRGAEAFF. The CDR3 region has the DNA TGTGCCAGCAGCTTATTCCGTCGAGGTGCTGAAGCTTTCTTT.

V usage is TRBV4-2 and J usage is TRBJ2-2; 13 positions agree with TRBD2. The CDR3 loop spans 18 amino acids. V lost 5 bases to trimming and J lost 6 bases; unmatched junction nucleotides: 12. The germline CDR1 and CDR2 sequences are LGHNA and YNFKEQ. The CDR3 reads CASSEPGLAGTGAGELFF. As DNA, the CDR3 is TGTGCCAGCAGCGAGCCGGGACTAGCGGGAACGGGGGCCGGGGAGCTGTTTTTT.

The rearrangement joins TRBV9 to TRBJ2-3, with D possibly matching TRBD1 (6 bases). Per the germline V gene, CDR1 is SGDLS and CDR2 is YYNGEE. Trimming stripped 3 bases from V and 4 bases from J, with 15 bases between. CDR3 length equals 15 residues. The CDR3 coding sequence is TGTGCCAGCAGCGCCCACAGTGGGGGCGCAGATACGCAGTATTTT. Translation: CASSAHSGGADTQYF. The variable domain in full, with the rest retrieved from reference TRBV9 and TRBJ2-3, is DSGVTQTPKHLITATGQRVTLRCSPRSGDLSVYWYQQSLDQGLQFLIQYYNGEERAKGNILERFSAQQFPDLHSELNLSSLELGDSALYFCASSAHSGGADTQYFGPGTRLTVL.

The sample holds one count of this clone. The chain employs TRBV9 and TRBJ2-7; 7 nucleotides line up with TRBD2. CDR1 and CDR2 (germline): SGDLS, YYNGEE. The CDR3 is 16 amino acids. V was clipped by 3 bases and J by 3 bases; unmatched bases: 12. This CDR3 is CASSETAAGDVYEQYF. The CDR3 DNA sequence: TGTGCCAGCAGCGAGACCGCGGCGGGAGACGTCTACGAGCAGTACTTC.

This chain uses TRBV19 with TRBJ1-2; D is uncertain. There are 14 residues in the CDR3. Germline V gene data show CDR1 as LNHDA and CDR2 as SQIVND (reference sequence). Trimming removed 5 bases at V and 4 bases at J, with 14 bases between. Here the CDR3 reads CASSFGRGSYGYTF. The DNA for the CDR3 is TGTGCCAGTAGTTTTGGGAGAGGCAGCTATGGCTACACCTTC.

J is TRBJ2-1 and V is TRBV14, with TRBD2 matching 10 bases. This CDR3 has 19 residues. With 0 bases clipped from V and 0 bases from J, the junction kept 8 bases outside the gene matches. CDR1 and CDR2 from the germline V gene are SGHDN and FVKESK. The CDR3 here is CASSQDWWTSGSSYNEQFF. CDR3 bases: TGTGCCAGCAGCCAAGATTGGTGGACTAGCGGAAGCTCCTACAATGAGCAGTTCTTC.

The chain carries TRBV4-2 and TRBJ1-2; TRBD1 matches 8 bases. V trimming: 0 bases; J trimming: 4 bases; junction bases outside the gene matches: 7. Germline V CDR1 and CDR2: LGHNA, YNFKEQ. This CDR3 is 16 amino acids long. CDR3 region: CASSQDPQGASYGYTF. CDR3 sequence (DNA): TGTGCCAGCAGCCAAGATCCCCAGGGGGCCAGCTATGGCTACACCTTC.

This clone was observed a few times. This sequence joins TRBV13 and TRBJ2-1; D might be TRBD1 (5 bases). The CDR3 spans 14 residues. The germline V and J ends were trimmed by 2 bases and 6 bases, with 11 bases remaining between them. CDR1 and CDR2 from the germline V gene are PRHDT and FYEKMQ (reference sequence). The CDR3 is CASSLRGRSNEQFF. The CDR3, as DNA: TGTGCCAGCAGCTTAAGGGGTCGAAGCAATGAGCAGTTCTTC.

CDR3 nucleotide sequence: TGTGCCAGTAGTATTATTGCGGGCCCCTACAATGAGCAGTTCTTC. Translation: CASSIIAGPYNEQFF. The rearrangement uses TRBV19 and TRBJ2-1; D perhaps matches TRBD2 (5 bases). Germline values: CDR1 LNHDA, CDR2 SQIVND (reference sequence). This CDR3 is 15 amino acids long. V dropped 3 bases and J dropped 2 bases, with 11 bases sitting between them.

The V gene is TRBV7-5, the J gene TRBJ2-1; TRBD2 is the table's D call, not checked against the DNA. TRBV7-5 is described as a pseudogene. The CDR3 extends over 21 amino acids. In nucleotides, the CDR3 is TGTGCCAGAAGCTTAGCGGGAGCTAGCGGGAGGAGGGGGAGCTCCTACAATGAGCAGTTCTTC. This translates into CARSLAGASGRRGSSYNEQFF.

The chain recombines TRBV9 with TRBJ2-1; 9 nucleotides agree with TRBD1. Germline lookup yields CDR1 SGDLS and CDR2 YYNGEE. This CDR3 spans 15 amino acids. The ends lost 0 bases at V and 7 bases at J; junction bases unmatched: 5. The CDR3 DNA reads as TGTGCCAGCAGCGTAGGGGGACAGGGAGCTAATGAGCAGTTCTTC. Protein product: CASSVGGQGANEQFF.